This T cell receptor beta chain is drawn from a study of identical twins. V trimming: 10 bases; J trimming: 2 bases; junction bases outside the gene matches: 12. Per germline, CDR1 SGHRS and CDR2 YFSETQ. The CDR3 runs to 14 residues. TCRdb passed the 5' RACE reads through MiXCR, listing each CDR3 protein once. The sample lists about 470,000 distinct CDR3 sequences, 20% to 25% occurring once. This clonotype came up a few times. This same sample was also taken into another study, of T cells expressing NK-cell markers. From that report: No clear determination of HCMV specificity was made for expanded NKG2C+ T cell clones.

This receptor was taken from a woman aged 18-29 years in good health. The sample was CD4+ T cells sorted from blood. The chain has TRBV5-1 and TRBJ2-7; 7 bases are a match to TRBD1. The CDR3 is CASSPGQATYEQYF. The CDR3 nucleotides read TGCGCCTCCTCCCCCGGACAGGCGACCTACGAGCAGTACTTC.